This is a list of T cell receptor beta chains from one sample in a study of identical twins. MiXCR, run by TCRdb on the 5' RACE reads, gives a single entry per CDR3 protein. The data contain 200,000 to 250,000 distinct CDR3 sequences, roughly 7% of them singletons. These data were also filed under a second study, of yellow fever vaccine responses in identical twins.

Sequenced: memory (CD45RO+) T cells sorted from blood. The receptors stem from a woman in her late teens or twenties in good health. Both conserved end residues are part of each CDR3.

v_call cdr3_aa
TRBV20-1 CSVMTSGRYEQYF
TRBV10-3 CAISFRSRTGEARINEQFF
TRBV7-2 CASSLGLYTTEAFF
TRBV4-1 CASSQVDLITYNEQFF
TRBV15 CATSREGGRGLSDTQYF
TRBV18 CASSPSTSGTWESTGELFF
TRBV2 CASSGGLSYNEQFF
TRBV7-3 CASSLKADVTEAFF
TRBV15 CATSRGGAVQFF
TRBV6-1 CASRDPTGRTIYF
TRBV7-9 CASRPRLAGKETQYF
TRBV7-2 CASSSTLLGYTF
TRBV5-1 CASSWRQFGETQYF
TRBV3-1 CASSSKGYNEQFF
TRBV6-1 CASSERGQTVGNQPQHF
TRBV7-3 CASSSLVSSYNEQFF
TRBV5-1 CASRREPRDTGELFF
TRBV5-8 CASSDGQGAYSNQPQHF
TRBV6-1 CASSQRTDGYTF
TRBV7-6 CASSSSGGSSYEQYF
TRBV5-1 CASELGETQYF
TRBV11-2 CASRRQRMNTDTQYF
TRBV2 CATGVRYNEQFF